This T cell receptor beta chain was found in a study of metastatic and nonmetastatic thyroid tumors. About the study: Across blood and tumor or nodule tissue, repertoires from malignant and benign thyroid patients were compared with one another.

As handled by the study authors: The distant-metastasis classifier for papillary thyroid cancer was built from CDR3 differences across clinicopathological groups. TCRdb re-called clones from the PCR reads using MiXCR. These V and J calls rely on TCRdb rather than the paper's analysis. The repertoire holds about 26,000 clones, with around 14% as singletons. The CDR3 has 15 amino acids. The germline V gene has CDR1 MNHEY and CDR2 SVGAGI. There are many counts of this clone. Its antigen is not identified. A read error may produce the germline difference seen at one junction end. Thyroid surgery had not been preceded by any treatment in any patient. Overall study results and limits: Compared with benign nodules, malignant thyroid tumors were reported to have significantly higher TCR beta diversity in both blood and tumor.

This chain links TRBV6-5 with TRBJ2-7; D not certain. The clonotype originates from a female donor with papillary thyroid cancer or a benign thyroid nodule (not recorded which). Some clones in this sample may be carry-over from other donors' samples. Sequencing used blood. The CDR3 spells CACSYSDSGSYEQYF. DNA of the CDR3: TGTGCCTGCAGTTACTCTGACTCTGGCAGCTACGAGCAGTACTTC.